This TCR beta chain was identified in a study of blood T cell repertoires in COVID-19. The overall study: The origin of the acute and convalescent COVID-19 samples was the United States, Italy and Spain. Sources were T cells, B-cell-depleted T cells, or PBMCs; the material itself was cDNA or gDNA.

With 2 bases removed from V and 0 bases from J, the gap between germline ends came to 14 bases. The CDR3 loop spans 18 amino acids. Germline assignment: CDR1 ENHRY and CDR2 SYGVKD. The protocol was immunoSEQ multiplex PCR, while the TCRdb copy is restricted to in-frame clones and leaves out a portion. This table holds 250,000 to 300,000 clones, around 90% found once. J is TRBJ2-6 and V is TRBV10-3; a possible D gene is TRBD2 (6 bases). This TCR was sampled from a woman between 45 and 65 years old who had recovered from COVID-19. Source material: peripheral blood. The CDR3 DNA follows: TGTGCCATCAGTGAGGGGCGGCGGGGCAACTCTGGGGCCAACGTCCTGACTTTC. Amino acid sequence: CAISEGRRGNSGANVLTF.